These 21 T cell receptor beta chains originate from one sample sequenced in a study of PD-L1 blockade in urothelial cancer. Clones were sequenced by immunoSEQ multiplex PCR, and TCRdb holds only the in-frame ones, with some missing. The data show about 120,000 clones, 80% to 90% seen once. Time point specified: peripheral blood 6 weeks after treatment start. Sequences were derived from PBMCs, sampled around atezolizumab (anti-PD-L1) treatment. These receptors originate from a man in his sixties with urothelial cancer.

The V and J genes are TRBV29-1 and TRBJ1-5; 7 nucleotides match TRBD1. Germline trimming cut 4 bases from V and 8 bases from J; bases unmatched to any gene: 11. From germline, CDR1 is SQVTM and CDR2 ANQGSEA. The CDR3 has 14 amino acids. CDR3 residues: CSVGVAGGLEPQHF. CDR3 DNA: TGCAGCGTTGGCGTGGCAGGGGGTTTGGAGCCCCAGCATTTT.

CDR3: CASSFMRGLRNTIYF. Written as DNA, the CDR3 is TGTGCCAGCAGTTTTATGCGGGGCCTTAGAAACACCATATATTTT. The chain uses TRBV28 and TRBJ1-3; a possible D gene is TRBD1 (5 bases). CDR1 is MDHEN and CDR2 is SYDVKM in the germline V gene. V was shortened by 3 bases and J by 5 bases, with 14 bases between the two germline ends. This CDR3 has 15 amino acids. Filled out from reference TRBV28 and TRBJ1-3, the complete variable domain reads DVKVTQSSRYLVKRTGEKVFLECVQDMDHENMFWYRQDPGLGLRLIYFSYDVKMKEKGDIPEGYSVSREKKERFSLILESASTNQTSMYLCASSFMRGLRNTIYFGEGSWLTVV.

This chain connects TRBV9 to TRBJ1-3; no reliable D call. The ends were cut back, 0 bases at V and 0 bases at J, with 4 bases in the middle. The V gene's germline CDR1 is SGDLS and CDR2 YYNGEE. The CDR3 runs 14 residues. CDR3 nucleotides: TGTGCCAGCAGCGTAGCACTCTCTGGAAACACCATATATTTT. Amino acid sequence: CASSVALSGNTIYF.

The chain is built from TRBV7-2 and TRBJ2-5; a weak D match, TRBD1 (6 bases). Germline V CDR1 and CDR2: SGHTA, FQGNSA. The V and J ends lost 1 base and 7 bases respectively, with 16 bases between them. The CDR3 has 15 residues. The CDR3 region has the DNA TGTGCCAGCAGCTTAGACAGGGACGGGGCGGGGACCCAGTACTTC. It translates to CASSLDRDGAGTQYF.

The CDR3 region has the DNA TGTGCCATCAGAACAGGGGGCACGGGCTACACCTTC. Amino acid sequence: CAIRTGGTGYTF. This chain links TRBV10-3 with TRBJ1-2; TRBD1 matches 9 bases. This CDR3 is 12 amino acids long. Germline CDR1 reads ENHRY; CDR2 reads SYGVKD. V dropped 6 bases and J dropped 8; count of bases not matched to a gene: 4.

J is TRBJ2-7 and V is TRBV10-2; the D gene is possibly TRBD1 (5 bases). The V gene lost 2 bases and the J gene lost 6 bases, with 14 bases spanning the gap. The CDR3 sequence is 14 residues long. The germline V gene has CDR1 WSHSY and CDR2 SAAADI. CDR3 residues: CASSEVGRQSEQYF. CDR3 sequence (DNA): TGCGCCAGCAGTGAGGTGGGGCGTCAGTCCGAGCAGTACTTC.

The V call is TRBV9, the J call TRBJ2-2, with D tentatively TRBD2 (6 bases). Germline values: CDR1 SGDLS, CDR2 YYNGEE. The CDR3 loop spans 14 amino acids. V lost 0 bases and J lost 6, with 9 bases in between. This CDR3 reads CASSVAREAGELFF. The CDR3 coding sequence is TGTGCCAGCAGCGTAGCCAGGGAGGCCGGGGAGCTGTTTTTT.

The J gene is TRBJ2-7, the V gene TRBV7-2; 9 bases map to TRBD1. The V gene's germline CDR1 is SGHTA and CDR2 FQGNSA. The CDR3 consists of 17 residues. With V trimmed by 4 bases and J by 0 bases, 10 bases remained unmatched. The CDR3 bases are TGTGCCAGCAGCTCGGCGGACAGGGGCCGAAGCTCCTACGAGCAGTACTTC. Protein product: CASSSADRGRSSYEQYF.

The V call is TRBV6-1, the J call TRBJ1-5, with D unresolved. The CDR3 sequence is 12 residues long. The germline V and J ends were trimmed by 8 bases and 5 bases, with 10 bases remaining between them. Germline CDR1 is MNHNS and CDR2 is SASEGT. The CDR3: CASFELHQPQHF. DNA of the CDR3: TGTGCCAGCTTCGAACTTCATCAGCCCCAGCATTTT.

The chain combines TRBV15 with TRBJ1-2, with D tentatively TRBD1 (6 bases). The V and J ends lost 0 bases and 4 bases respectively, with 15 bases between them. There are 16 residues in the CDR3. Germline CDR1 and CDR2: LNHNV and YYDKDF (reference sequence). The CDR3 sequence is CATSRDWQGTGYGYTF. CDR3 coding DNA: TGTGCCACCAGCAGAGATTGGCAGGGGACGGGCTATGGCTACACCTTC.

DNA for the CDR3: TGTGCCAGTAGTATCGACATCGTACAGGGTGCCGGGTACGAGCAGTACTTC. Its translation is CASSIDIVQGAGYEQYF. The chain carries TRBV19 and TRBJ2-7, with D tentatively TRBD1 (6 bases). V lost 3 bases, J lost 4 bases, and 22 bases lay in between. Per germline, CDR1 LNHDA and CDR2 SQIVND (reference sequence). The CDR3 is made up of 17 amino acids.

The J gene is TRBJ2-7, the V gene TRBV5-4; D gene uncertain. This CDR3 region has 14 residues. Per germline, CDR1 SGHNT and CDR2 YYREEE (reference sequence). Trimming took 5 bases from V and 4 from J, leaving 16 bases between them. Written as DNA, the CDR3 is TGTGCCAGCAGTGTTAGTGATGAGAGGTACGAGCAGTACTTC. As protein: CASSVSDERYEQYF.

The gene calls are TRBV9 and TRBJ2-2, with TRBD2 as a possible D gene (6 bases). Germline V gene sequence: CDR1 SGDLS, CDR2 YYNGEE. The CDR3 has 15 amino acids. Trimming left V 2 bases short and J 7 bases short, with 15 bases between. CDR3 bases: TGTGCCAGCAGCGTTGGTGGAGCGGGCGGCGGGGAGCTGTTTTTT. Amino acid sequence: CASSVGGAGGGELFF.

This clone was observed once. The CDR3 DNA follows: TGTGCCAGCAGGGCGGCTTACGAGCAGTACTTC. It yields the protein CASRAAYEQYF. V gene TRBV28 combines with J gene TRBJ2-7; D unclear. This CDR3 comprises 11 residues. Germline-derived CDR1 and CDR2 are MDHEN and SYDVKM. Between the trimmed V and J ends, which lost 6 bases and 4 bases, there was a span of 7 bases.

The chain recombines TRBV19 with TRBJ1-3, with 7 nucleotides matching TRBD1. V was clipped by 2 bases and J by 0 bases; unmatched bases: 7. Germline V gene sequence: CDR1 LNHDA, CDR2 SQIVND (reference sequence). CDR3 length equals 17 residues. The chain's CDR3 is CASSIRAGQFSGNTIYF. For the CDR3, the DNA is TGTGCCAGTAGTATACGTGCGGGACAGTTCTCTGGAAACACCATATATTTT. Looking up the rest from reference TRBV19 and TRBJ1-3 gives the full variable domain: DGGITQSPKYLFRKEGQNVTLSCEQNLNHDAMYWYRQDPGQGLRLIYYSQIVNDFQKGDIAEGYSVSREKKESFPLTVTSAQKNPTAFYLCASSIRAGQFSGNTIYFGEGSWLTVV.

The V and J genes are TRBV6-1 and TRBJ2-1, with TRBD2 matching over 9 bases. Trimming cost V 6 bases and J 7 bases; bases outside gene matches: 10. Per germline, CDR1 MNHNS and CDR2 SASEGT. This CDR3 is built from 15 residues. CDR3 amino acids: CASSWGLAGSNEQFF. The CDR3 region has the DNA TGTGCCAGCAGCTGGGGGCTAGCGGGATCTAATGAGCAGTTCTTC.

This chain connects TRBV19 to TRBJ2-5, with 7 bases that match TRBD2. V lost 3 bases and J lost 2; bases outside the gene matches: 9. The germline CDR1 and CDR2 sequences are LNHDA and SQIVND (reference sequence). The CDR3 is 16 amino acids. CDR3 in amino acids: CASSMNLAAKQETQYF. Written as DNA, the CDR3 is TGTGCCAGTAGTATGAATCTAGCGGCAAAGCAAGAGACCCAGTACTTC.

This sequence joins TRBV28 and TRBJ2-6; 11 nucleotides align to TRBD2. CDR3 size: 19 residues. CDR1 is MDHEN and CDR2 is SYDVKM in the germline V gene. V gave up 5 bases and J gave up 3 bases; unmatched junction bases: 12. CDR3 in DNA: TGTGCCAGCAGTGAAGGGGTTTCTAGCGGGAGGATTGGGGCCAACGTCCTGACTTTC. Translating it yields CASSEGVSSGRIGANVLTF.

J is TRBJ2-3 and V is TRBV5-4; tentative D call: TRBD1 (5 bases). The CDR3 covers 16 residues. CDR1 and CDR2 from the germline V gene are SGHNT and YYREEE (reference sequence). With 4 bases removed from V and 4 bases from J, the gap between germline ends came to 19 bases. Here the CDR3 reads CASSQDGRPGPDTQYF. The CDR3, as DNA: TGTGCCAGCAGCCAGGATGGTCGCCCAGGGCCAGATACGCAGTATTTT.

This clone was seen once. The gene calls are TRBV30 and TRBJ1-1; possibly TRBD1 for D (6 bases). This CDR3 is 13 amino acids long. CDR1 GTSNPN and CDR2 SVGIG come from the germline V gene (reference sequence). V was shortened by 4 bases and J by 7 bases, with 16 bases between the two germline ends. DNA for the CDR3: TGTGCCTGGACCAGACAGGTTCTTCGTGAAGCTTTCTTT. As protein: CAWTRQVLREAFF.

This clone was seen once. The chain joins TRBV6-1 to TRBJ1-2; D not certain. There are 13 residues in the CDR3. The V gene lost 2 bases and the J gene lost 9 bases, with 13 bases spanning the gap. Germline V CDR1 and CDR2: MNHNS, SASEGT. CDR3 amino acids: CASSEFGPFSYTF. CDR3 bases: TGTGCCAGCAGTGAATTTGGCCCTTTCAGCTACACCTTC.